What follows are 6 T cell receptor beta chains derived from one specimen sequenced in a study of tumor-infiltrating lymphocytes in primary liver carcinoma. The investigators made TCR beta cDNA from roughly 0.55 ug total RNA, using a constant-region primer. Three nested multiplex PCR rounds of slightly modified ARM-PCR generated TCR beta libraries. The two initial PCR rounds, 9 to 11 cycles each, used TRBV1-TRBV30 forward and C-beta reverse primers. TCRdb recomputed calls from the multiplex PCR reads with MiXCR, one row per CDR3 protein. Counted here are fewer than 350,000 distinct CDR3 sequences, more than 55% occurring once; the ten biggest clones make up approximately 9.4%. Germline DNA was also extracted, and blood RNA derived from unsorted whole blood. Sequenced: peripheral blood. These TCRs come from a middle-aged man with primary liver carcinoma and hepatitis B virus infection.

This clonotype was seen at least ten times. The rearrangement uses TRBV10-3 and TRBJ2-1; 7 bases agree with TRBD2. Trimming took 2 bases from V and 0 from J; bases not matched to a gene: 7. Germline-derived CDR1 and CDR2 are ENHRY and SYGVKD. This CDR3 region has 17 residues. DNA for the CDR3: TGTGCCATCAGTGAGCAAGGTGGCGGGAGCTCCTACAATGAGCAGTTCTTC. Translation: CAISEQGGGSSYNEQFF.

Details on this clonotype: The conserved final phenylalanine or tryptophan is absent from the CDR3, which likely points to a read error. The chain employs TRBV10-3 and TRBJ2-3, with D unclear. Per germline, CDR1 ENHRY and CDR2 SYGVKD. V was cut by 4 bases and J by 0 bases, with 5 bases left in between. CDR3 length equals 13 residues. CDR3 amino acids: CAISGPSTDTQYS. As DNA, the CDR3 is TGTGCCATCAGTGGTCCCAGCACAGATACGCAGTATTCT.

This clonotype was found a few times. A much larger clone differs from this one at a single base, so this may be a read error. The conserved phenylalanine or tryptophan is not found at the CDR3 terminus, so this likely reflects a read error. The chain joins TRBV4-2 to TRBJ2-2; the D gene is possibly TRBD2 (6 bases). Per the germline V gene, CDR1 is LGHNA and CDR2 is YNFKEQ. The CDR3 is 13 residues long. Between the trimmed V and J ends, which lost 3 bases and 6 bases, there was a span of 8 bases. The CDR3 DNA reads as TGTGCCAGCAGCCACGCGGGGTCCGGGGAGCTGTTTTCT. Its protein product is CASSHAGSGELFS.

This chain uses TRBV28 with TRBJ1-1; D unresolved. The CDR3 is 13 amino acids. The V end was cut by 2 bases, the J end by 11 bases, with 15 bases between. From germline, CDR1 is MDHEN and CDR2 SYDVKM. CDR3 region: CASSLVAPGEAFF. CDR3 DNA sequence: TGTGCCAGCAGTTTAGTCGCGCCAGGAGAGGCTTTCTTT.

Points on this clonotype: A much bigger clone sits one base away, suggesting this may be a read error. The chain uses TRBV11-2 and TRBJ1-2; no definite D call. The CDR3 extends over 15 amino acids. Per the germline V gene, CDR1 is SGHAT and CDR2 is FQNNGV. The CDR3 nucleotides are TGTGCCAGCAACTTAGATCAAAGGGAGTCCTATGGCTACACCTTC. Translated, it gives CASNLDQRESYGYTF.

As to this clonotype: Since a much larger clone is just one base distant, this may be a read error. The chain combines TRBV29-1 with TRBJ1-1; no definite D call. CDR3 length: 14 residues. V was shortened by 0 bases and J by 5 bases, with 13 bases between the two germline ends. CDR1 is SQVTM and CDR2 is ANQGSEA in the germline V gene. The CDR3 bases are TGCAGCGTTGAAGAAAGACATTGGGAGACTGAAGCTTTCTTT. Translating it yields CSVEERHWETEAFF.